A selection of T cell receptor beta chains follows, all from one sample in a study of prognosis after radiotherapy for stage I lung cancer. TCRdb fed the multiplex PCR reads into MiXCR, producing one record per CDR3 protein. The data contain more than 30,000 distinct CDR3 sequences, approximately 46% of them singletons. The starting material was PBMCs, obtained before or after stereotactic body radiation therapy (not recorded which). The receptors originated from a donor over 45 with non-small cell lung cancer. Both conserved end residues are part of each CDR3. Fields, in order: D gene, V gene, clone size, J gene, CDR3 DNA, CDR3 protein. The D gene is left open where the match is weak. Only some rows state a clone size, as once, few, many or a class for expanded clones.

NA,TRBV28,many,TRBJ2-1,TGTGCCAGCAGTTTCCCGGACCGCTACCTCTACAATGAGCAGTTCTTC,CASSFPDRYLYNEQFF
TRBD1,TRBV6-2/TRBV6-3,many,TRBJ2-7,TGTGCCAGTACAGACAGGGCTGACTACGAGCAGTACTTC,CASTDRADYEQYF
NA,TRBV14,NA,TRBJ2-3,TGTGCCAGCAGTTGGGCAACCGCTAGCACAGATACGCAGTATTTT,CASSWATASTDTQYF
NA,TRBV20-1,NA,TRBJ2-7,TGCAGTGACGATCGTATAGGCGAGCAGTACTTC,CSDDRIGEQYF
NA,TRBV29-1,many,TRBJ2-7,TGCAGCGGCGGACGGGACTACGAGCAGTACTTC,CSGGRDYEQYF
NA,TRBV5-1,many,TRBJ1-2,TGCGCCAGCCGTCTCGGGGCTAACTATGGCTACACCTTC,CASRLGANYGYTF
NA,TRBV20-1,many,TRBJ2-1,TGCAGTGCTGCGGAGGGTGGCGAGGGCAATGAGCAGTTCTTC,CSAAEGGEGNEQFF
TRBD1,TRBV6-4,NA,TRBJ1-1,TGTGCAAATACAGGGGGTTTTGCTGAGGCTTTCTTT,CANTGGFAEAFF
TRBD1,TRBV9,many,TRBJ2-7,TGTGCCAGCAGCATCGGGACAGGAACCTACGAGCAGTACTTC,CASSIGTGTYEQYF
TRBD1,TRBV19,many,TRBJ1-4,TGTGCCAGTAGTCCCTGGACAGGGTCTAATGAAAAACTGTTTTTT,CASSPWTGSNEKLFF
NA,TRBV30,NA,TRBJ1-5,TGTGCCTGGAGTGTGGGGGGGACCGAGCCCCAGCATTTT,CAWSVGGTEPQHF
TRBD1,TRBV6-5,medium-sized,TRBJ1-6,TGTGCCAGCAGTTACTCGAGACAGGGGGCCTTTAATTATTCACCCCTCCACTTT,CASSYSRQGAFNYSPLHF
NA,TRBV14,many,TRBJ2-7,TGTGCCAGCAGCCAAGAATGGGAGGGGGACTACGAGCAGTACTTC,CASSQEWEGDYEQYF
NA,TRBV11-2,medium-sized,TRBJ2-1,TGTGCCAGCAGCTTAGATGGGAGCGGCGATGAGCAGTTCTTC,CASSLDGSGDEQFF
NA,TRBV6-1,once,TRBJ2-7,TGTGCCAGCAGGGGCGGCGCCTACTACGAGCAGTACTTC,CASRGGAYYEQYF
NA,TRBV30,NA,TRBJ1-3,TGTGCCTGGACAGGGGCTAGTACCCGGAACACCATATATTTT,CAWTGASTRNTIYF
NA,TRBV2,NA,TRBJ2-5,TGTGGCAGCAGTGAACTGTTGGCAGGACAAGAGACCCAGTACTTC,CGSSELLAGQETQYF
TRBD2,TRBV5-1,many,TRBJ2-5,TGCGCCAGTAACTCCGGGACTAGCCAAGAGACCCAGTACTTC,CASNSGTSQETQYF
NA,TRBV2,NA,TRBJ2-3,TGTGCCAGCAGTCAAAGGACAGTGGTCGCAGATACGCAGTATTTT,CASSQRTVVADTQYF
TRBD1,TRBV27,many,TRBJ1-4,TGTGCCAGCGGCGGAGGGGGGACAGGGGATGAAAAACTGTTTTTT,CASGGGGTGDEKLFF
NA,TRBV6-1,NA,TRBJ2-1,TGTGCCAGCAGTACCTCCCTCCGGAGTTGGAATGAGCAGTTCTTC,CASSTSLRSWNEQFF
NA,TRBV6-1,NA,TRBJ2-7,TGTGCCAGCAGTCAGGGGACGGACGAGCAGTACTTC,CASSQGTDEQYF
TRBD2,TRBV11-3,NA,TRBJ2-5,TGTGCCAGTAGCTTAGGCGCCTTGAAGTGCGGGGGAGAGACCCAGTACTTC,CASSLGALKCGGETQYF
NA,TRBV28,NA,TRBJ1-3,TGTGCCAGCAGCTACCACCCCGACAGGCCCTCTGGAAACACCATATATTTT,CASSYHPDRPSGNTIYF
TRBD2,TRBV19,many,TRBJ2-1,TGTGCCGCCCAGGGACTAGCCCCCTACAATGAGCAGTTCTTC,CAAQGLAPYNEQFF
TRBD2,TRBV11-3,NA,TRBJ2-7,TGTGCCAGTAGCAGGCCGGGACTAGGCTACGAGCAGTACTTC,CASSRPGLGYEQYF
NA,TRBV11-2,many,TRBJ2-7,TGTGCCAGCAGCTTAAATATAGTCTCCTACGAGCAGTACTTC,CASSLNIVSYEQYF
TRBD2,TRBV19,many,TRBJ2-1,TGTGCCAGTAGTTCTAGCGGGGGGGCGTCTGAGCAGTTCTTC,CASSSSGGASEQFF
TRBD1,TRBV18,many,TRBJ1-6,TGTGCCAGCTCACCCCAAATCAGGGGGCTACGAGAATCACCCCTCCACTTT,CASSPQIRGLRESPLHF
TRBD2,TRBV6-2/TRBV6-3,NA,TRBJ2-7,TGTGCCAGCAGTGAAGATGGGACTAGCGGGTACGAGCAGTACTTC,CASSEDGTSGYEQYF
TRBD1,TRBV6-2/TRBV6-3,NA,TRBJ2-7,TGTGCCAGCAGAATCTTATGTGACAGGGGTTTCAACGAGCAGTACTTC,CASRILCDRGFNEQYF
NA,TRBV25-1,many,TRBJ1-2,TGTGCCAGCAGTGATTGGTCAGCGTCTGATGGCTACACCTTC,CASSDWSASDGYTF
TRBD2,TRBV6-4,NA,TRBJ2-7,TGTGCCAGCAGCGTCAGCCTAGCGGGAGTGGACGAGCAGTACTTC,CASSVSLAGVDEQYF
TRBD2,TRBV10-2,many,TRBJ2-7,TGCGCCAGCAGTGAGAGGCGGGAGGGGCGGGAGCAGTACTTC,CASSERREGREQYF
NA,TRBV10-3,NA,TRBJ2-3,TGTGCCATCAGTGAGTCCTATTACCCTTTGGTCACAGATACGCAGTATTTT,CAISESYYPLVTDTQYF
NA,TRBV28,NA,TRBJ2-7,TGTGCCAGCAGTCTCCGATACAGGGTAGTCTCGTTGCAGTACTTC,CASSLRYRVVSLQYF
NA,TRBV6-1,NA,TRBJ1-1,TGTGCCAGCATAGCTACAATGAACACTGAAGCTTTCTTT,CASIATMNTEAFF
NA,TRBV6-5,NA,TRBJ2-3,TGTGCCAGCAGTTACGTCGACGGCACAGATACGCAGTATTTT,CASSYVDGTDTQYF
TRBD2,TRBV7-9,many,TRBJ2-2,TGTGCCAGCAGCTTGATAGCGGGAGACGGCACCGGGGAGCTGTTTTTT,CASSLIAGDGTGELFF
NA,TRBV9,many,TRBJ1-4,TGTGCCAGCAGCCCCGGTGGGTCTAATGAAAAACTGTTTTTT,CASSPGGSNEKLFF
NA,TRBV2,many,TRBJ2-2,TGTGCCAGCAACCCTACCGTGGGGGGCGCAGTCCGGGAGCTGTTTTTT,CASNPTVGGAVRELFF
NA,TRBV30,NA,TRBJ2-7,TGTGCCTGGGGCAGAGGGCAACATAACTCCTACGAGCAGTACTTC,CAWGRGQHNSYEQYF
NA,TRBV28,NA,TRBJ1-5,TGTGCCATCAACCCCGACGGAAATCAGCCCCAGCATTTT,CAINPDGNQPQHF
NA,TRBV27,many,TRBJ2-5,TGTGCCAGCAGCAGCCTGGACCGAGGGCGGGAGACCCAGTACTTC,CASSSLDRGRETQYF
NA,TRBV6-1,medium-sized,TRBJ2-7,TGTGCCAGCAGTCGGGACTTCCACGAGCAGTACTTC,CASSRDFHEQYF
NA,TRBV2,NA,TRBJ1-2,TGTGCCAGCAGTGTAAGAGGGGACGGCTACACCTTC,CASSVRGDGYTF
TRBD2,TRBV20-1,NA,TRBJ2-7,TGCAGTGCTAGCAGCGGGAGCCACTACGAGCAGTACTTC,CSASSGSHYEQYF